These T cell receptor beta chains were read from a single sample in a study of early T cells in non-severe SARS-CoV-2 infection. TCRdb analysed the 5' RACE reads with MiXCR anew, one entry per CDR3 protein. The sample includes around 27,000 distinct CDR3 sequences, about 3.9% of them seen just once. Sequences were obtained from whole blood. These TCRs come from an adult who was a healthcare worker with PCR-confirmed SARS-CoV-2 infection or an uninfected control (not recorded which). Both conserved end residues are part of each CDR3. A D gene is named only where the DNA matches it firmly. Size tells how often a clone was seen (once, few, many) or the class of an expanded clone, and some rows leave it out.

CASSPMKSTYEQYF TGTGCCAGCAGCCCAATGAAATCTACCTACGAGCAGTACTTC - TRBJ2-7 14 TRBV5-4 few
CASSLGTVNSPLHF TGTGCCAGCAGTTTAGGGACAGTGAATTCACCCCTCCACTTT - TRBJ1-6 14 TRBV12-3/TRBV12-4 few
CATRTGLYGYTF TGTGCTACTCGGACAGGGCTGTATGGCTACACCTTC TRBD1 TRBJ1-2 12 TRBV27 many
CASSWTVYNEQFF TGTGCCAGCAGCTGGACAGTTTACAATGAGCAGTTCTTC - TRBJ2-1 13 TRBV7-3 few
CASSLAINNEQFF TGTGCCAGCAGCTTAGCGATAAACAATGAGCAGTTCTTC - TRBJ2-1 13 TRBV7-8 many
CASSSPRPDTQYF TGTGCCAGCAGTTCCCCGCGGCCAGATACGCAGTATTTT - TRBJ2-3 13 TRBV28 many
CASSSRPNEKLFF TGTGCCAGCAGCTCCCGACCTAATGAAAAACTGTTTTTT - TRBJ1-4 13 TRBV7-6 many
CSASSSAGSDETQYF TGCAGTGCTAGTAGTTCGGCTGGGTCGGATGAGACCCAGTACTTC - TRBJ2-5 15 TRBV20-1 many
CASSLADWGVKDNGYTF TGCGCCAGCAGCTTGGCTGATTGGGGGGTTAAAGATAATGGCTACACCTTC - TRBJ1-2 17 TRBV5-1 many
CSAGGLTQFF TGCAGTGCAGGGGGGCTAACCCAGTTCTTC - TRBJ2-1 10 TRBV20-1 many
CAWDRGEVTEAFF TGTGCCTGGGACAGGGGAGAGGTCACTGAAGCTTTCTTT TRBD1 TRBJ1-1 13 TRBV30 many
CAWSGHNPSGANVLTF TGTGCCTGGTCGGGACATAATCCCTCTGGGGCCAACGTCCTGACTTTC - TRBJ2-6 16 TRBV30 many
CASSVGRVYGEQFF TGTGCCAGCAGTGTTGGCAGGGTTTATGGTGAGCAGTTCTTC - TRBJ2-1 14 TRBV2 many
CSAFLAGGTDTQYF TGCAGTGCTTTCCTAGCGGGAGGTACAGATACGCAGTATTTT TRBD2 TRBJ2-3 14 TRBV20-1 many
CATGDTASTDTQYF TGTGCCACCGGGGACACCGCTAGCACAGATACGCAGTATTTT - TRBJ2-3 14 TRBV28 many
CASSLRGDGYTF TGTGCCAGCAGTTTAAGGGGGGATGGCTACACCTTC - TRBJ1-2 12 TRBV27 few
CASSPSGGQGVYNEQFF TGCGCCAGCAGCCCGTCAGGGGGACAGGGGGTTTACAATGAGCAGTTCTTC TRBD1 TRBJ2-1 17 TRBV4-1 few
CASSPETGWTGEQYF TGTGCCAGCAGCCCCGAGACCGGATGGACGGGGGAGCAGTACTTC - TRBJ2-7 15 TRBV5-4 many
CAWGTSHISREQFF TGTGCCTGGGGGACTAGCCACATTTCGAGAGAGCAGTTCTTC TRBD2 TRBJ2-1 14 TRBV30 many
CASSLISGYGYTF TGTGCCAGCAGCCTGATATCCGGCTATGGCTACACCTTC - TRBJ1-2 13 TRBV12-3/TRBV12-4 -
CASSEGGETQYF TGTGCCAGCAGCGAGGGGGGAGAGACCCAGTACTTC - TRBJ2-5 12 TRBV9 many
CASSRTGKNTGELFF TGTGCCAGCAGTAGGACAGGGAAGAACACCGGGGAGCTGTTTTTT TRBD1 TRBJ2-2 15 TRBV12-3/TRBV12-4 few
CASSVSPGSGANVLTF TGTGCCAGCAGCGTCTCCCCGGGCTCTGGGGCCAACGTCCTGACTTTC - TRBJ2-6 16 TRBV2 few
CASSLVVAYNEQFF TGCGCCAGCAGCTTGGTAGTAGCCTACAATGAGCAGTTCTTC - TRBJ2-1 14 TRBV5-1 many
CSVSRDYQETQYF TGCAGTGTCAGCCGGGACTACCAAGAGACCCAGTACTTC - TRBJ2-5 13 TRBV20-1 many
CASSTGTGDHQPQHF TGTGCCAGCAGTACAGGGACAGGGGATCATCAGCCCCAGCATTTT TRBD1 TRBJ1-5 15 TRBV12-3/TRBV12-4 -
CSARAGGGARNSPLHF TGCAGTGCTAGAGCTGGCGGGGGGGCGCGGAATTCACCCCTCCACTTT - TRBJ1-6 16 TRBV20-1 many
CASNPRRDGELFF TGTGCCAGTAACCCTCGGCGCGACGGGGAGCTGTTTTTT - TRBJ2-2 13 TRBV7-9 many
CASSSQQGPGEKLFF TGTGCCAGCAGCTCCCAACAGGGCCCGGGAGAAAAACTGTTTTTT - TRBJ1-4 15 TRBV7-8 many
CASSFGTASSYEQYF TGTGCCAGCAGTTTCGGGACAGCCTCATCCTACGAGCAGTACTTC TRBD1 TRBJ2-7 15 TRBV12-3/TRBV12-4 many
CASSQERGRSLDGLFF TGTGCCAGCAGCCAAGAACGGGGACGGAGCCTGGACGGACTGTTTTTT - TRBJ1-4 16 TRBV3-1 -
CASSYLRISGANVLTF TGTGCCAGCAGTTACTTACGGATCTCTGGGGCCAACGTCCTGACTTTC - TRBJ2-6 16 TRBV6-2/TRBV6-3 many
CASSWTVSTDTQYF TGTGCCAGCAGTTGGACAGTGAGCACAGATACGCAGTATTTT - TRBJ2-3 14 TRBV6-6 many
CASSLNHKETQYF TGTGCCAGCAGCTTAAACCACAAAGAGACCCAGTACTTC - TRBJ2-5 13 TRBV7-3 -
CASSLTLQMNTEAFF TGTGCCAGCAGCTTAACGTTACAGATGAACACTGAAGCTTTCTTT - TRBJ1-1 15 TRBV7-3 many
CASSLDTLYQPQHF TGTGCCAGCAGTTTAGACACGCTTTATCAGCCCCAGCATTTT - TRBJ1-5 14 TRBV12-3/TRBV12-4 many
CASSPTGLTGSGGYTF TGTGCCAGCAGCCCGACCGGGCTGACGGGATCAGGCGGCTACACCTTC - TRBJ1-2 16 TRBV12-3/TRBV12-4 many
CASSWDRGNTEAFF TGTGCCAGCAGTTGGGACAGGGGGAACACTGAAGCTTTCTTT TRBD1 TRBJ1-1 14 TRBV6-6 many
CASTTGTKSYNEQFF TGTGCCAGCACTACCGGGACTAAATCCTACAATGAGCAGTTCTTC TRBD2 TRBJ2-1 15 TRBV11-2 many
CASSPSGTTNNEQFF TGTGCCAGCAGCCCTTCCGGGACTACAAACAATGAGCAGTTCTTC TRBD2 TRBJ2-1 15 TRBV11-3 medium-sized
CASSLGGRAEAFF TGTGCCAGCAGCTTAGGGGGTCGGGCTGAAGCTTTCTTT - TRBJ1-1 13 TRBV7-9 many
CASSEAGGPTDTQYF TGTGCCAGCAGTGAAGCGGGAGGGCCCACAGATACGCAGTATTTT TRBD2 TRBJ2-3 15 TRBV6-4 many
CASSSQIQETQYF TGTGCCAGCAGCTCCCAAATCCAAGAGACCCAGTACTTC - TRBJ2-5 13 TRBV7-2 medium-sized
CASSPRGTGYTGELFF TGTGCCAGCAGTCCAAGGGGGACGGGGTACACCGGGGAGCTGTTTTTT - TRBJ2-2 16 TRBV25-1 many
CASGLVRASAYEQYF TGTGCTAGTGGTTTGGTACGGGCCAGCGCCTACGAGCAGTACTTC - TRBJ2-7 15 TRBV12-5 few
CASSPRQGNEKLFF TGTGCCAGCAGCCCCCGACAGGGCAATGAAAAACTGTTTTTT TRBD1 TRBJ1-4 14 TRBV7-6 many
CASSPTPNRNEQYF TGTGCCAGCAGTCCGACACCAAATCGGAACGAGCAGTACTTC - TRBJ2-7 14 TRBV6-1 many
CSVLAGPSSYNEQFF TGCAGTGTGTTAGCGGGACCAAGCTCCTACAATGAGCAGTTCTTC TRBD2 TRBJ2-1 15 TRBV20-1 many
CSAQKPNSPLHF TGCAGTGCCCAAAAACCTAATTCACCCCTCCACTTT - TRBJ1-6 12 TRBV20-1 many
CASSWGYIAKNIQYF TGTGCCAGCAGTTGGGGGTACATAGCCAAAAACATTCAGTACTTC - TRBJ2-4 15 TRBV28 many
CASSIVSGNEQFF TGTGCCAGTAGTATAGTTTCCGGTAATGAGCAGTTCTTC - TRBJ2-1 13 TRBV19 many
CASTLGDEQYF TGTGCCAGCACCCTGGGGGACGAGCAGTACTTC - TRBJ2-7 11 TRBV6-5 many
CASSTQTGGGETQYF TGTGCCAGCAGCACCCAGACAGGGGGCGGAGAGACCCAGTACTTC TRBD1 TRBJ2-5 15 TRBV7-2 -
CASRLALQTNTEAFF TGTGCAAGTCGCTTAGCGCTACAGACGAACACTGAAGCTTTCTTT - TRBJ1-1 15 TRBV12-2 many
CASSPTGGQGSYEQYF TGTGCCAGCAGTCCGACAGGGGGACAGGGCTCCTACGAGCAGTACTTC TRBD1 TRBJ2-7 16 TRBV6-1 many
CASSLPEGRGGDTEAFF TGCGCCAGCAGCCTCCCGGAGGGGAGAGGGGGGGACACTGAAGCTTTCTTT - TRBJ1-1 17 TRBV4-1 many